This T cell receptor beta chain was documented in a study of shared clonotypes between healthy human individuals. Study-level points and caveats: Among non-shared clonotypes, generation probabilities were lower than among those shared by all four donors.

Points on this clone: The target antigen is unknown.

Original analysis: With immunoSEQ giving junction-only sequences and no quality scores, filtering differed. Generated by immunoSEQ multiplex PCR, the TCRdb table keeps only in-frame clones and is missing some. From that table come the V and J calls and clone size; the DNA was used to work out D and trimming. Among about a million clones listed, 60% to 85% were seen once. This sequence was found in a young man in good health. The sample was memory CD4+ T cells sorted from blood. Subset reported: CD45RA-negative fraction.

DNA of the CDR3: TGTGCCATCAGCCGAATAGGACAGGGCAGCACTGAAGCTTTCTTT. Translation gives CAISRIGQGSTEAFF. V is TRBV10-3 and J is TRBJ1-1; 8 bases agree with TRBD1. Germline lookup yields CDR1 ENHRY and CDR2 SYGVKD. Trimming removed 6 bases from V and 4 bases from J; junction bases left unmatched: 10. CDR3 size: 15 residues.